Shown below are 18 T cell receptor beta chains from a single sample sequenced in a study of identical twins. TCRdb ran MiXCR on the 5' RACE reads and lists one entry per CDR3 protein. The data show hundreds of thousands of distinct CDR3 sequences, around 20% seen once. The same data also went into a second study, on yellow fever vaccine responses in identical twins.

The sample comprised CD4+ T cells sorted from blood. These receptors originate from a woman between 18 and 29 years old in good health.

The chain uses TRBV6-5 and TRBJ2-7; TRBD2 agrees at 13 bases. The J segment lost 3 bases and the V segment lost 2 bases, leaving 4 bases of the junction unmatched. The CDR3 extends over 16 amino acids. Germline V gene sequence: CDR1 MNHEY, CDR2 SVGAGI. As DNA, the CDR3 is TGTGCCAGCAGTTACGGGACTAGCGGGATCCTCTACGAGCAGTACTTC. Encoded protein: CASSYGTSGILYEQYF.

The chain links TRBV9 to TRBJ2-1; TRBD1 matches 9 bases. This CDR3 contains 18 residues. CDR1 SGDLS and CDR2 YYNGEE come from the germline V gene. The junction had 14 bases not matched to a gene; V was cut back by 3 bases and J by 4 bases. The CDR3 nucleotides read TGTGCCAGCAGCGCTCGAGCCCAATGGACAGGGGCTTACAATGAGCAGTTCTTC. Translating it yields CASSARAQWTGAYNEQFF.

This clonotype was picked up many times. The CDR3 coding sequence is TGTGCCAGCAGTCCAGCGGGCTACGAGCAGTACTTC. Translating gives CASSPAGYEQYF. The gene calls are TRBV27 and TRBJ2-7; TRBD2 is a possible D gene (6 bases). Between the trimmed V and J ends, which lost 5 bases and 3 bases, there was a span of 8 bases. The V gene's germline CDR1 is MNHEY and CDR2 SMNVEV (reference sequence). The CDR3 is 12 amino acids.

The rearrangement links TRBV15 to TRBJ1-1; 7 nucleotides line up with TRBD1. The V gene end was trimmed by 3 bases and the J gene end by 2 bases; junction bases not matched to a gene: 6. This CDR3 comprises 15 residues. Germline-derived CDR1 and CDR2 are LNHNV and YYDKDF (reference sequence). CDR3 protein: CATSSSDRDNTEAFF. The CDR3 coding sequence is TGTGCCACCAGCAGTAGTGACAGGGACAACACTGAAGCTTTCTTT.

This chain connects TRBV6-1 to TRBJ2-1, with 8 bases identical to TRBD2. Germline values: CDR1 MNHNS, CDR2 SASEGT. V shed 2 bases, J shed 6 bases, and the junction held 6 bases outside the gene matches. The CDR3 loop spans 15 amino acids. Written as DNA, the CDR3 is TGTGCCAGCAGTGAACACCCTAGCGGGTTCAATGAGCAGTTCTTC. This sequence encodes CASSEHPSGFNEQFF.

The chain links TRBV2 to TRBJ2-5; TRBD2 matches at 13 bases. The CDR3 loop spans 16 amino acids. Germline CDR1 reads SNHLY; CDR2 reads FYNNEI. V was pared by 4 bases and J by 5 bases, with 7 bases of the junction left unmatched. CDR3 residues: CASSGTSGRSVETQYF. In DNA, the CDR3 is TGTGCCAGCAGTGGGACTAGCGGGAGATCCGTGGAGACCCAGTACTTC.

The CDR3 DNA follows: TGTGCCAGCAGCCAAGATTTGGTAAACAATGAGCAGTTCTTC. The encoded protein is CASSQDLVNNEQFF. The chain combines TRBV3-1 with TRBJ2-1; no reliable D call. The CDR3 covers 14 residues. Trimming removed 0 bases at V and 5 bases at J, with 8 bases between. Germline CDR1 is LGHDT and CDR2 is YNNKEL (reference sequence).

The chain joins TRBV4-2 to TRBJ2-3, with 15 bases that match TRBD2. The V gene end was trimmed by 4 bases and the J gene end by 3 bases; junction bases not matched to a gene: 5. Per the germline V gene, CDR1 is LGHNA and CDR2 is YNFKEQ. The CDR3 runs 17 residues. The CDR3 spells CASSLGLAGGMTDTQYF. Written as DNA, the CDR3 is TGTGCCAGCAGCCTAGGACTAGCGGGAGGGATGACAGATACGCAGTATTTT.

In its sample, this clonotype was seen a few times. V is TRBV12-3 or TRBV12-4 and J is TRBJ2-3, with 10 nucleotides matching TRBD1. V lost 5 bases and J lost 2; bases outside the gene matches: 19. The CDR3 contains 20 residues. CDR3 region: CASSATGGKYRIVFTDTQYF. The CDR3 nucleotides read TGTGCCAGCAGTGCGACAGGGGGCAAATATAGGATCGTATTCACAGATACGCAGTATTTT.

This chain uses TRBV2 with TRBJ2-2; D unclear. CDR1 SNHLY and CDR2 FYNNEI come from the germline V gene. The V gene lost 2 bases and the J gene lost 1 base, with 8 bases spanning the gap. The CDR3 runs 15 residues. Here the CDR3 DNA reads TGTGCCAGCAGTGAAATCCAGAGGAACACCGGGGAGCTGTTTTTT. Its translation: CASSEIQRNTGELFF.

The chain employs TRBV3-1 and TRBJ2-1; 8 nucleotides agree with TRBD1. Per the germline V gene, CDR1 is LGHDT and CDR2 is YNNKEL (reference sequence). Trimming took 4 bases from V and 7 from J; bases not matched to a gene: 3. This CDR3 is 13 amino acids long. CDR3 nucleotides: TGTGCCAGCAGCCGACAGGGGTTTAATGAGCAGTTCTTC. As protein: CASSRQGFNEQFF.

A few counts support this clonotype. J is TRBJ1-5 and V is TRBV4-1, with D possibly matching TRBD1 (6 bases). Germline assignment: CDR1 MGHRA and CDR2 YSYEKL. This CDR3 comprises 16 residues. V lost 8 bases and J lost 4, with 21 bases in between. In nucleotides, the CDR3 is TGCGCCAGCTCCCGGGGGGCGGGAGAACTTAATCAGCCCCAGCATTTT. Its translation is CASSRGAGELNQPQHF.

This clonotype has a count of ten or more. In DNA, the CDR3 is TGTGCCAGCAGCCAAGTTCCCAATGAGCAGTTCTTC. Translated, it gives CASSQVPNEQFF. This chain joins TRBV3-1 and TRBJ2-1; D remains ambiguous. This CDR3 is 12 amino acids long. V was clipped by 1 base and J by 6 bases, with 4 bases between them. Per germline, CDR1 LGHDT and CDR2 YNNKEL (reference sequence).

This clonotype was detected a few times. V usage is TRBV5-1 and J usage is TRBJ1-5; a weak D match, TRBD1 (6 bases). Trimming pared 4 bases from V and 4 bases from J, leaving 15 bases between. CDR1 SGHRS and CDR2 YFSETQ come from the germline V gene. CDR3 length: 15 residues. The CDR3, as DNA: TGCGCCAGCAGCACCTCAGGGGAAGCGAATCAGCCCCAGCATTTT. Translating it yields CASSTSGEANQPQHF.

The chain combines TRBV9 with TRBJ2-3, with D possibly being TRBD1 (7 bases). Trimming stripped 2 bases from V and 3 bases from J, with 16 bases between. Germline V gene data show CDR1 as SGDLS and CDR2 as YYNGEE. The CDR3 consists of 16 residues. CDR3 DNA: TGTGCCAGCAGCGTCGGAGGGAGACAGGGAACAGATACGCAGTATTTT. Amino acid sequence: CASSVGGRQGTDTQYF.

This clonotype has ten or more counts. V gene TRBV7-3 combines with J gene TRBJ1-1; 7 bases line up with TRBD1. Germline values: CDR1 SGHTA, CDR2 FQGTGA. V trimming: 5 bases; J trimming: 1 base; junction bases outside the gene matches: 4. CDR3 length equals 14 residues. CDR3 bases: TGTGCCAGCAGCAGACAGGGTGCGAACACTGAAGCTTTCTTT. Protein sequence: CASSRQGANTEAFF. Filled out from reference TRBV7-3 and TRBJ1-1, the complete variable domain reads GAGVSQTPSNKVTEKGKYVELRCDPISGHTALYWYRQSLGQGPEFLIYFQGTGAADDSGLPNDRFFAVRPEGSVSTLKIQRTERGDSAVYLCASSRQGANTEAFFGQGTRLTVV.

V gene TRBV7-9 combines with J gene TRBJ1-2; 7 bases match TRBD1. J gave up 4 bases and V 5 bases, and 13 bases lay outside the gene matches. The CDR3 spans 16 residues. The germline CDR1 and CDR2 sequences are SEHNR and FQNEAQ (reference sequence). CDR3 loop: CASSPLLGGRGYGYTF. CDR3 coding DNA: TGTGCCAGCAGCCCCCTCCTAGGGGGCCGAGGCTATGGCTACACCTTC.

This clonotype was seen at least ten times. The chain employs TRBV29-1 and TRBJ2-5; D may be TRBD1 (5 bases). With 6 bases removed from V and 2 bases from J, the gap between germline ends came to 13 bases. The germline CDR1 and CDR2 sequences are SQVTM and ANQGSEA. The CDR3 totals 13 residues. The CDR3 spells CSVVNRNQETQYF. CDR3 DNA: TGCAGCGTAGTCAACAGGAATCAAGAGACCCAGTACTTC.